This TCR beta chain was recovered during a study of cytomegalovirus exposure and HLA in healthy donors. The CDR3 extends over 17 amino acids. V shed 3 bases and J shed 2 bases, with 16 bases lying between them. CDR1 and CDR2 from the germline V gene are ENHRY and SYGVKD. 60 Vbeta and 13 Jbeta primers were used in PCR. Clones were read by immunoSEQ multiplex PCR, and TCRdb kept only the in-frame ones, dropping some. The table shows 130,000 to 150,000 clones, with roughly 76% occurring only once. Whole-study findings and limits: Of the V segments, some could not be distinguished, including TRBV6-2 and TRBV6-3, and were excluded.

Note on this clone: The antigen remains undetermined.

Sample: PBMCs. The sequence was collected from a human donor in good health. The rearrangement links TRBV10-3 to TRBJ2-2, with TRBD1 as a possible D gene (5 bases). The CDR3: CAISDFGQGSNTGELFF. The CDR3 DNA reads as TGTGCCATCAGTGATTTTGGGCAGGGATCAAACACCGGGGAGCTGTTTTTT.